The next 18 T cell receptor beta chains were all read from a single sample in a study of T cell responses to AZD1222 COVID-19 vaccine. Generated by immunoSEQ multiplex PCR, the TCRdb table keeps only in-frame clones and is missing some. The sample records about 100,000 clones, approximately 90% being singletons. This sample comprised peripheral blood, obtained 28 days after the second AZD1222 dose. All receptors come from an adult who received the AZD1222 COVID-19 vaccine.

This clone was found once. This CDR3 is CASSLREGAYEQYF. The CDR3 DNA is TGCGCCAGCAGTCTTCGGGAGGGAGCCTACGAGCAGTACTTC. This sequence joins TRBV4-3 and TRBJ2-7; 8 bases align to TRBD2. CDR3 length equals 14 residues. With V trimmed by 6 bases and J by 2 bases, 6 bases remained unmatched. Looked up from germline, CDR1 is LGHNA and CDR2 is YSLEER.

The gene calls are TRBV6-6 and TRBJ1-1; tentative D call: TRBD1 (5 bases). The CDR3 sequence is 14 residues long. Germline V CDR1 and CDR2: MNHNY, SVGAGI (reference sequence). Trimming cost V 5 bases and J 1 base, with 11 bases left between them. The CDR3 is CASSPETANTEAFF. The CDR3 bases are TGTGCCAGCAGTCCGGAGACAGCGAACACTGAAGCTTTCTTT.

V usage is TRBV13 and J usage is TRBJ1-4, with 11 bases that match TRBD1. Germline loops: CDR1 PRHDT, CDR2 FYEKMQ (reference sequence). This CDR3 is built from 14 residues. V dropped 5 bases and J dropped 10; count of bases not matched to a gene: 6. CDR3 sequence: CASSGQGAQGKLFF. In DNA, the CDR3 is TGTGCCAGCAGCGGACAGGGGGCGCAGGGAAAACTGTTTTTT.

For the CDR3, the DNA is TGCAGCGTCGCCCCAGACAGGGGCCGTTCTAGGAACACTGAAGCTTTCTTT. Amino acid sequence: CSVAPDRGRSRNTEAFF. The chain has TRBV29-1 and TRBJ1-1; TRBD1 matches 8 bases. Trimming removed 6 bases from V and 1 base from J; junction bases left unmatched: 16. The CDR3 consists of 17 residues. The germline CDR1 and CDR2 sequences are SQVTM and ANQGSEA.

This chain links TRBV7-9 with TRBJ1-2; 7 nucleotides line up with TRBD1. This CDR3 has 13 residues. V shed 5 bases and J 5 bases; nucleotides not matched to a gene: 5. Germline lookup yields CDR1 SEHNR and CDR2 FQNEAQ (reference sequence). The CDR3: CASSPGQRYGYTF. The CDR3 coding sequence is TGTGCCAGCAGCCCGGGACAGCGGTATGGCTACACCTTC.

The rearrangement links TRBV28 to TRBJ2-7; the match to TRBD2 covers 9 bases. Trimming at V came to 4 bases and at J to 0 bases, leaving 1 base not matched to a gene. CDR3 length: 14 residues. The germline CDR1 and CDR2 sequences are MDHEN and SYDVKM. The DNA of the CDR3 is TGTGCCAGCAGTTCTAGCGGGGACTCCTACGAGCAGTACTTC. Its translation: CASSSSGDSYEQYF.

This chain connects TRBV28 to TRBJ2-1, with a weak D call TRBD2 (6 bases). CDR1 is MDHEN and CDR2 is SYDVKM in the germline V gene. The CDR3 loop spans 15 amino acids. The V and J ends lost 1 base and 8 bases respectively, with 15 bases between them. CDR3 sequence: CASSLYMRGADEQFF. The CDR3 bases are TGTGCCAGCAGTTTATATATGCGGGGAGCAGATGAGCAGTTCTTC.

The chain combines TRBV3-1 (or the pseudogene TRBV3-2) with TRBJ2-7, with TRBD2 identical over 12 bases. This CDR3 spans 15 amino acids. The V and J ends lost 5 bases and 0 bases, in that order; junction bases with no gene match: 2. The V gene's germline CDR1 is LGHDT and CDR2 YNNKEL (reference sequence). CDR3 sequence reads: CASSRTSGNSYEQYF. DNA for the CDR3: TGTGCCAGCAGCAGGACTAGCGGGAACTCCTACGAGCAGTACTTC.

The V and J genes are TRBV5-6 and TRBJ1-3; possible D gene TRBD1, 6 bases. This CDR3 spans 16 amino acids. The V end lost 0 bases, the J end lost 0 bases, and 10 bases lay between the germline ends. Germline V gives CDR1 SGHDT, CDR2 YYEEEE. The CDR3 region has the DNA TGTGCCAGCAGCTTGGGGGGGCCCCACTCTGGAAACACCATATATTTT. Its translation is CASSLGGPHSGNTIYF.

The chain recombines TRBV28 with TRBJ1-5, with D unresolved. The CDR3 sequence is 13 residues long. V gave up 3 bases and J gave up 5 bases, with 8 bases separating them. Germline-derived CDR1 and CDR2 are MDHEN and SYDVKM. As DNA, the CDR3 is TGTGCCAGCAGTTTTGAACTGTATCAGCCCCAGCATTTT. Amino acids: CASSFELYQPQHF.

CDR3 loop: CATLDGQMNTGELFF. Written as DNA, the CDR3 is TGTGCCACCCTCGACGGACAGATGAACACCGGGGAGCTGTTTTTT. The chain uses TRBV28 and TRBJ2-2, with D perhaps matching TRBD1 (6 bases). This CDR3 is 15 amino acids long. Germline CDR1 reads MDHEN; CDR2 reads SYDVKM. Trimming shortened V by 10 bases and J by 1 base, and 16 bases separated the two germline ends.

This sequence joins TRBV29-1 and TRBJ2-3, with no clear D. Germline V CDR1 and CDR2: SQVTM, ANQGSEA. This CDR3 has 12 residues. Trimming shortened V by 3 bases and J by 2 bases, and 6 bases separated the two germline ends. In DNA, the CDR3 is TGCAGCGTTGATGCTAACACAGATACGCAGTATTTT. This encodes CSVDANTDTQYF.

This clone was seen just once. This sequence joins TRBV3-1 (or the pseudogene TRBV3-2) and TRBJ2-7; either TRBD1 or TRBD2 may fit D (5 bases each). The ends were cut back, 3 bases at V and 6 bases at J, with 18 bases in the middle. The CDR3 is made up of 15 amino acids. Germline assignment: CDR1 LGHDT and CDR2 YNNKEL (reference sequence). CDR3 in amino acids: CASSQTGARSAEQYF. The CDR3 DNA sequence: TGTGCCAGCAGCCAGACCGGGGCCAGGTCCGCCGAGCAGTACTTC.

The chain employs TRBV24-1 and TRBJ2-7; no reliable D call. Germline-derived CDR1 and CDR2 are KGHDR and SFDVKD. The germline V and J ends were trimmed by 2 bases and 7 bases, with 8 bases remaining between them. The CDR3 is 12 residues long. CDR3: CATSDSSREQYF. DNA for the CDR3: TGTGCCACCAGTGATTCATCTCGGGAGCAGTACTTC.

The rearrangement links TRBV11-3 to TRBJ2-1, with D possibly being TRBD1 (7 bases). From germline, CDR1 is SGHNT and CDR2 YENEEA. The CDR3 is 15 residues long. V lost 4 bases, J lost 8 bases, and 18 bases lay in between. The CDR3 DNA sequence: TGTGCCAGCAGCTCCGCACCGACAGGGAGGCATGAGCAGTTCTTC. Translated, it gives CASSSAPTGRHEQFF. The full variable domain, with the rest looked up from reference TRBV11-3 and TRBJ2-1, is EAGVVQSPRYKIIEKKQPVAFWCNPISGHNTLYWYLQNLGQGPELLIRYENEEAVDDSQLPKDRFSAERLKGVDSTLKIQPAELGDSAVYLCASSSAPTGRHEQFFGPGTRLTVL.

This clone appeared a single time. This chain links TRBV12-3 or TRBV12-4 with TRBJ2-6; no clear D gene. The CDR3 is 13 amino acids. The ends were cut back, 6 bases at V and 1 base at J, with 4 bases in the middle. The CDR3 coding sequence is TGTGCCAGCAGCCAATCTGGGGCCAACGTCCTGACTTTC. Encoded protein: CASSQSGANVLTF.

The V and J genes are TRBV3-1 (or the pseudogene TRBV3-2) and TRBJ1-2, with unresolved D. Germline lookup yields CDR1 LGHDT and CDR2 YNNKEL (reference sequence). CDR3 length: 12 residues. Trimming removed 6 bases from V and 5 bases from J, with 10 bases in between. The chain's CDR3 is CASRGRIYGYTF. The CDR3 region has the DNA TGTGCCAGCAGAGGACGAATATATGGCTACACCTTC.

V is TRBV9 and J is TRBJ2-1, with 9 bases aligning to TRBD2. The V segment lost 2 bases and the J segment 9 bases; nucleotides outside the gene matches: 12. There are 16 residues in the CDR3. Germline CDR1 SGDLS, CDR2 YYNGEE. The CDR3 DNA follows: TGTGCCAGCAGCGTCTTAGCGGGAGTCCTAAATGGTGAGCAGTTCTTC. Its translation is CASSVLAGVLNGEQFF. Together with reference TRBV9 and TRBJ2-1, the CDR3 gives the full variable domain: DSGVTQTPKHLITATGQRVTLRCSPRSGDLSVYWYQQSLDQGLQFLIQYYNGEERAKGNILERFSAQQFPDLHSELNLSSLELGDSALYFCASSVLAGVLNGEQFFGPGTRLTVL.